These 30 T cell receptor beta chains were sequenced from one sample in a study of blood T cell repertoires in COVID-19. Data came from immunoSEQ multiplex PCR; TCRdb stores just in-frame clones and leaves some out. The table has 35,000 to 50,000 clones, about four fifths seen once. The material sequenced was peripheral blood. The receptors derive from a human donor with acute or convalescent COVID-19. The donor label of this sample is uncertain.

This clone was seen a few times. The chain carries TRBV14 and TRBJ2-3; D uncertain. The germline V gene encodes CDR1 SGHDN and CDR2 FVKESK. The CDR3 consists of 14 residues. V was cut by 2 bases and J by 3 bases, with 9 bases left in between. CDR3 region: CASSQLWLTDTQYF. CDR3 nucleotides: TGTGCCAGCAGCCAACTATGGTTAACAGATACGCAGTATTTT.

The chain links TRBV19 to TRBJ2-5; 8 bases map to TRBD2. Germline V CDR1 and CDR2: LNHDA, SQIVND (reference sequence). The CDR3 has 15 amino acids. Trimming removed 2 bases from V and 2 bases from J; junction bases left unmatched: 4. In nucleotides, the CDR3 is TGTGCCAGTAGTATAAATAGCGGGGCACAAGAGACCCAGTACTTC. Amino acids: CASSINSGAQETQYF.

The chain uses TRBV9 and TRBJ2-5; 8 positions match TRBD2. The germline CDR1 and CDR2 sequences are SGDLS and YYNGEE. CDR3 length: 16 amino acids. V shed 2 bases, J shed 1 base, and the junction held 7 bases outside the gene matches. The CDR3 sequence is CASSVSAGAAQETQYF. The DNA of the CDR3 is TGTGCCAGCAGCGTCTCAGCGGGGGCCGCCCAAGAGACCCAGTACTTC.

CDR3 in amino acids: CASSDSYGGQGYNEQFF. The CDR3 nucleotides read TGTGCCAGCAGTGACTCGTATGGAGGACAGGGCTACAATGAGCAGTTCTTC. The V call is TRBV6-4, the J call TRBJ2-1, with TRBD1 matching over 8 bases. V shed 0 bases, J shed 3 bases, and the junction held 7 bases outside the gene matches. The CDR3 contains 17 residues. In germline, CDR1 is MRHNA, CDR2 SNTAGT.

This rearrangement joins TRBV11-2 to TRBJ1-1; D unclear. The ends were cut back, 1 base at V and 4 bases at J, with 4 bases in the middle. CDR3 length: 12 residues. Germline V gene lookup returns CDR1 SGHAT and CDR2 FQNNGV. This CDR3 reads CASSLVFTEAFF. Written as DNA, the CDR3 is TGTGCCAGCAGCTTAGTCTTCACTGAAGCTTTCTTT.

This chain connects TRBV25-1 to TRBJ1-1; 7 nucleotides agree with TRBD1. Germline loops: CDR1 MGHDK, CDR2 SYGVNS. V shed 10 bases and J 4 bases; nucleotides not matched to a gene: 6. This CDR3 spans 12 amino acids. The CDR3 loop is CATTTGSTEAFF. DNA for the CDR3: TGTGCCACCACGACAGGGAGCACTGAAGCTTTCTTT.

The CDR3 coding sequence is TGTGCCTGCATTACAGGGGGCTCGGGAGAGACCCAGTACTTC. It is translated as CACITGGSGETQYF. The J gene is TRBJ2-5, the V gene TRBV30; 9 positions match TRBD1. Germline V CDR1 and CDR2: GTSNPN, SVGIG (reference sequence). CDR3 size: 14 residues. V lost 6 bases and J lost 4; bases outside the gene matches: 9.

The CDR3: CASSQTGTRTGELFF. DNA of the CDR3: TGTGCCAGCAGCCAGACAGGGACCCGGACCGGGGAGCTGTTTTTT. V and J are TRBV11-2 and TRBJ2-2; 7 nucleotides line up with TRBD1. V lost 5 bases, J lost 5 bases, and 8 bases stayed unmatched. Germline V CDR1 and CDR2: SGHAT, FQNNGV. The CDR3 has 15 residues.

J is TRBJ2-7 and V is TRBV6-5; 11 nucleotides line up with TRBD2. After removal of 5 bases from V and 3 bases from J, the junction contained 3 bases not matched to a gene. This CDR3 spans 14 amino acids. Germline assignment: CDR1 MNHEY and CDR2 SVGAGI. The CDR3 DNA sequence: TGTGCCAGCAGTCGGACTAGCGGGCGCTACGAGCAGTACTTC. Protein sequence: CASSRTSGRYEQYF.

This chain connects TRBV6-2 or TRBV6-3 to TRBJ1-2, with 7 bases identical to TRBD1. CDR3 length: 15 amino acids. The junction had 7 bases not matched to a gene; V was cut back by 2 bases and J by 4 bases. CDR1 is MNHEY, CDR2 SVGEGT, per germline. The CDR3 protein is CASSYPEQGFYGYTF. The CDR3 DNA reads TGTGCCAGCAGTTACCCCGAACAGGGGTTCTATGGCTACACCTTC.

Written as DNA, the CDR3 is TGTGCCAGCACTTTAAGGGGGAGCAATCAGCCCCAGCATTTT. Amino acids: CASTLRGSNQPQHF. The chain uses TRBV6-5 and TRBJ1-5; TRBD1 is a possible D gene (6 bases). This CDR3 has 14 amino acids. The V end lost 7 bases, the J end lost 1 base, and 11 bases lay between the germline ends. Germline CDR1 MNHEY, CDR2 SVGAGI.

The gene calls are TRBV25-1 and TRBJ2-3; unclear D gene. Germline V gene sequence: CDR1 MGHDK, CDR2 SYGVNS. The CDR3 totals 13 residues. The V and J ends lost 2 bases and 1 base respectively, with 4 bases between them. Here the CDR3 reads CASSEGGTDTQYF. The DNA for the CDR3 is TGTGCCAGCAGTGAAGGAGGCACAGATACGCAGTATTTT.

The gene calls are TRBV5-1 and TRBJ2-5; 8 nucleotides align to TRBD2. Germline assignment: CDR1 SGHRS and CDR2 YFSETQ. V dropped 4 bases and J dropped 5; count of bases not matched to a gene: 13. The CDR3 consists of 16 residues. The CDR3 is CASSPPPEREWETQYF. CDR3 in DNA: TGCGCCAGCAGCCCACCCCCTGAGCGGGAGTGGGAGACCCAGTACTTC.

The chain joins TRBV7-6 to TRBJ2-7; 9 nucleotides align to TRBD1. The junction had 3 bases not matched to a gene; V was cut back by 0 bases and J by 3 bases. This CDR3 spans 15 amino acids. Per germline, CDR1 SGHVS and CDR2 FNYEAQ. The CDR3, as DNA: TGTGCCAGCAGCTTAGCCGGGACAGGGATCTACGAGCAGTACTTC. Translation gives CASSLAGTGIYEQYF. The full variable domain, its missing parts supplied by reference TRBV7-6 and TRBJ2-7, is GAGVSQSPRYKVTKRGQDVALRCDPISGHVSLYWYRQALGQGPEFLTYFNYEAQQDKSGLPNDRFSAERPEGSISTLTIQRTEQRDSAMYRCASSLAGTGIYEQYFGPGTRLTVT.

Worth noting for this clone: One junction end disagrees with the germline gene, perhaps due to a read error. The V call is TRBV3-1 (or the pseudogene TRBV3-2), the J call TRBJ2-1; D ambiguous. Germline V gives CDR1 LGHDT, CDR2 YNNKEL (reference sequence). This CDR3 contains 14 residues. The chain's CDR3 is CASSQVASSNEQFF. CDR3 DNA sequence: TGTGCCAGCAGCCAAGTAGCTTCCTCCAATGAGCAGTTCTTC.

A word on this clone: The junction departs from germline at one end; a sequencing error may be responsible. This chain links TRBV7-6 with TRBJ2-1, with TRBD2 identical over 10 bases. CDR3 length: 16 residues. Germline V gene lookup returns CDR1 SGHVS and CDR2 FNYEAQ. As DNA, the CDR3 is TGTGCCAGCAGCTTACGAGCGGGGGGGTCCTACAATGAGCTGTTCTTC. This gives the protein CASSLRAGGSYNELFF. Full variable domain (outside the CDR3, taken from reference TRBV7-6 and TRBJ2-1): GAGVSQSPRYKVTKRGQDVALRCDPISGHVSLYWYRQALGQGPEFLTYFNYEAQQDKSGLPNDRFSAERPEGSISTLTIQRTEQRDSAMYRCASSLRAGGSYNELFFGPGTRLTVL.

The chain employs TRBV7-8 and TRBJ1-6; D uncertain. The CDR3 sequence is 16 residues long. CDR1 SGHVS and CDR2 FQNEAQ come from the germline V gene. Trimming took 4 bases from V and 6 from J, leaving 16 bases between them. CDR3 loop: CASSSSTRGINSPLHF. Written as DNA, the CDR3 is TGTGCCAGCAGCTCGTCGACCCGCGGGATTAATTCACCCCTCCACTTT.

V and J are TRBV9 and TRBJ1-4; no firm D call. The CDR3 extends over 14 amino acids. The V end was cut by 0 bases, the J end by 8 bases, with 11 bases between. Germline V lookup: CDR1 SGDLS, CDR2 YYNGEE. CDR3 sequence (DNA): TGTGCCAGCAGCGTAGCTGACCGGGAGGAAAAACTGTTTTTT. Translating it yields CASSVADREEKLFF.

The rearrangement uses TRBV5-4 and TRBJ2-7; 12 nucleotides match TRBD2. The CDR3 is 16 amino acids. Germline V gene sequence: CDR1 SGHNT, CDR2 YYREEE (reference sequence). The V and J ends lost 4 bases and 5 bases, in that order; junction bases with no gene match: 10. The CDR3 is CASSESSGGASHEQYF. CDR3 in DNA: TGTGCCAGCAGCGAATCTAGCGGGGGGGCAAGTCACGAGCAGTACTTC. The full variable domain, its missing parts supplied by reference TRBV5-4 and TRBJ2-7, is ETGVTQSPTHLIKTRGQQVTLRCSSQSGHNTVSWYQQALGQGPQFIFQYYREEENGRGNFPPRFSGLQFPNYSSELNVNALELDDSALYLCASSESSGGASHEQYFGPGTRLTVT.

The chain joins TRBV7-2 to TRBJ2-1; 7 nucleotides match TRBD1. The CDR3 is 12 amino acids. Germline lookup yields CDR1 SGHTA and CDR2 FQGNSA. The trim removed 5 bases at V and 11 bases at J, leaving 6 bases unmatched. The CDR3 here is CASSTGQSKQFF. The CDR3 DNA reads TGTGCCAGCAGCACGGGACAGTCGAAGCAGTTCTTC.

V and J are TRBV4-1 and TRBJ1-1; 7 bases match TRBD1. Germline V gene data show CDR1 as MGHRA and CDR2 as YSYEKL. The ends lost 4 bases at V and 3 bases at J; junction bases unmatched: 5. CDR3 length: 14 residues. CDR3 DNA sequence: TGCGCCAGCAGCCCGGGACAGATGGACACTGAAGCTTTCTTT. This translates into CASSPGQMDTEAFF.

The chain recombines TRBV29-1 with TRBJ1-2, with D perhaps matching TRBD1 (5 bases). Germline V gives CDR1 SQVTM, CDR2 ANQGSEA. V shed 5 bases and J shed 4 bases, with 14 bases lying between them. The CDR3 consists of 13 residues. This chain's CDR3 is CSVYFFDSYGYTF. CDR3 DNA sequence: TGCAGCGTTTACTTTTTTGACAGCTATGGCTACACCTTC. Complete variable domain (other parts from reference TRBV29-1 and TRBJ1-2): SAVISQKPSRDICQRGTSLTIQCQVDSQVTMMFWYRQQPGQSLTLIATANQGSEATYESGFVIDKFPISRPNLTFSTLTVSNMSPEDSSIYLCSVYFFDSYGYTFGSGTRLTVV.

V usage is TRBV6-5 and J usage is TRBJ2-1; D is possibly TRBD2 (5 bases). V lost 7 bases and J lost 7, with 11 bases in between. Germline V lookup: CDR1 MNHEY, CDR2 SVGAGI. The CDR3 covers 12 residues. CDR3 sequence reads: CASIGLRNEQFF. The CDR3 bases are TGTGCCAGCATCGGACTCAGAAATGAGCAGTTCTTC.

This chain links TRBV6-5 with TRBJ2-7; D is possibly TRBD2 (5 bases). The CDR3 extends over 15 amino acids. Trimming took off 0 bases at V and 6 bases at J, with 15 bases between the two ends. Per germline, CDR1 MNHEY and CDR2 SVGAGI. Written as DNA, the CDR3 is TGTGCCAGCAGTTACTCGACTCGGGGTCTCGGCGAGCAGTACTTC. It yields the protein CASSYSTRGLGEQYF.

The chain recombines TRBV19 with TRBJ2-7; 8 positions agree with TRBD1. The CDR3 loop spans 14 amino acids. V dropped 9 bases and J dropped 1; count of bases not matched to a gene: 8. Germline loops: CDR1 LNHDA, CDR2 SQIVND (reference sequence). The CDR3 DNA sequence: TGTGCCAGCTCTGGACAGGGTCCGTCCTACGAGCAGTACTTC. This codes for CASSGQGPSYEQYF.

The rearrangement uses TRBV2 and TRBJ2-7, with TRBD2 identical over 8 bases. The CDR3 totals 12 residues. V was clipped by 6 bases and J by 2 bases; unmatched bases: 0. CDR1 SNHLY and CDR2 FYNNEI come from the germline V gene. The CDR3 is CASRGLAYEQYF. CDR3 sequence (DNA): TGTGCCAGCAGGGGACTAGCCTACGAGCAGTACTTC.

V is TRBV19 and J is TRBJ2-7; 8 bases are a match to TRBD2. Losses at the gene ends were 0 bases for V and 4 bases for J; bases not matched to a gene: 5. The CDR3 is 15 amino acids. Per germline, CDR1 LNHDA and CDR2 SQIVND (reference sequence). CDR3 region: CASSIDPAGVYEQYF. As DNA, the CDR3 is TGTGCCAGTAGTATAGATCCAGCGGGAGTGTACGAGCAGTACTTC. The whole variable domain, filled in from reference TRBV19 and TRBJ2-7, reads DGGITQSPKYLFRKEGQNVTLSCEQNLNHDAMYWYRQDPGQGLRLIYYSQIVNDFQKGDIAEGYSVSREKKESFPLTVTSAQKNPTAFYLCASSIDPAGVYEQYFGPGTRLTVT.

The V call is TRBV7-2, the J call TRBJ1-2, with D maybe TRBD1 (6 bases). Germline V gene sequence: CDR1 SGHTA, CDR2 FQGNSA. The CDR3 is 14 residues long. V lost 6 bases and J lost 2, with 13 bases in between. The CDR3 sequence: CASSGLGANYGYTF. Here the CDR3 DNA reads TGTGCCAGCAGTGGCCTGGGGGCGAACTATGGCTACACCTTC.

This chain links TRBV5-6 with TRBJ1-2; TRBD1 matches 10 bases. Per the germline V gene, CDR1 is SGHDT and CDR2 is YYEEEE. The CDR3 is made up of 15 amino acids. The J segment lost 8 bases and the V segment lost 3 bases, leaving 10 bases of the junction unmatched. The CDR3 protein is CASSSFDRGQGGYTF. CDR3 coding DNA: TGTGCCAGCAGCTCTTTTGACAGGGGGCAGGGAGGCTACACCTTC.

This chain joins TRBV25-1 and TRBJ2-1, with TRBD2 identical over 8 bases. The CDR3 consists of 14 residues. Per the germline V gene, CDR1 is MGHDK and CDR2 is SYGVNS. With V trimmed by 2 bases and J by 9 bases, 6 bases remained unmatched. For the CDR3, the DNA is TGTGCCAGCAGTGAAGGGAGAGCGGGAGCTGAGCAGTTCTTC. It specifies CASSEGRAGAEQFF.